Below are 20 T cell receptor beta chains sequenced from a single sample in a study of PD-1 blockade in classical Hodgkin lymphoma. Repertoires were generated with immunoSEQ multiplex PCR, while TCRdb's copy carries only in-frame clones and drops some. The sample comprises 25,000 to 35,000 clones, more than 80% of which are singletons, and less than 2.5% rests with the top ten. Time point given: cycle 4 day 1 (C4D1), after 5 to 7 weeks of nivolumab. No patient escaped relapse after autologous stem cell transplantation, and brentuximab vedotin exposure varied. The authors purified CD4+ T cells from thawed PBMCs by magnetic negative selection. The specimen was CD4+ T cells from blood, collected before the fourth cycle of nivolumab. The source is a human donor with classical Hodgkin lymphoma.

The chain has TRBV10-3 and TRBJ1-2; the D is unclear. V was clipped by 2 bases and J by 8 bases, with 12 bases between them. The CDR3 contains 13 residues. Germline V gives CDR1 ENHRY, CDR2 SYGVKD. The CDR3 nucleotides are TGTGCCATCAGTGAGGGAGGTTCGCGAGGCTACACCTTC. Protein product: CAISEGGSRGYTF.

Regarding this clone: One end of the junction does not line up with germline, which may come from a read error. The chain uses TRBV11-2 and TRBJ2-5; 7 nucleotides align to TRBD2. The germline V gene has CDR1 SGHAT and CDR2 FQNNGV. CDR3 length equals 13 residues. The CDR3 loop reads CASSPQGGQLLDF. CDR3 nucleotide sequence: TGTGCCAGCAGCCCGCAGGGAGGGCAGCTCTTGGACTTC.

The rearrangement joins TRBV6-5 to TRBJ1-5; D gene uncertain. The CDR3 length is 14 residues. Germline V gives CDR1 MNHEY, CDR2 SVGAGI. V shed 0 bases and J shed 5 bases, with 8 bases lying between them. CDR3 region: CASSYSKRYQPQHF. CDR3 DNA sequence: TGTGCCAGCAGTTACTCGAAGCGATATCAGCCCCAGCATTTT.

The gene calls are TRBV6-5 and TRBJ1-4; TRBD1 might be the D (5 bases). Per germline, CDR1 MNHEY and CDR2 SVGAGI. The CDR3 is made up of 13 amino acids. V lost 8 bases and J lost 4, with 11 bases in between. CDR3 loop: CASAGTYNEKLFF. DNA of the CDR3: TGTGCCAGCGCCGGGACGTATAATGAAAAACTGTTTTTT.

The V gene is TRBV27, the J gene TRBJ1-2; TRBD1 matches 10 bases. The CDR3 has 16 residues. CDR1 and CDR2 from the germline V gene are MNHEY and SMNVEV (reference sequence). V lost 2 bases to trimming and J lost 5 bases; unmatched junction nucleotides: 8. The CDR3 nucleotides are TGTGCCAGCAGTTTACACGCCCCGGGACAGGGGTATGGCTACACCTTC. It encodes CASSLHAPGQGYGYTF.

The genes are TRBV18 and TRBJ1-6, with D uncertain. V was trimmed by 5 bases and J by 5 bases, leaving 13 bases between them. The CDR3 consists of 15 residues. Germline lookup yields CDR1 KGHSH and CDR2 LQKENI. CDR3 sequence: CASSIGSVNNSPLHF. The CDR3 nucleotides are TGTGCCAGCTCAATAGGCAGCGTAAATAATTCACCCCTCCACTTT.

The V and J genes are TRBV4-2 and TRBJ1-2, with 7 bases matching TRBD1. From germline, CDR1 is LGHNA and CDR2 YNFKEQ. Trimming at V came to 5 bases and at J to 2 bases, leaving 8 bases not matched to a gene. There are 15 residues in the CDR3. The CDR3 DNA is TGTGCCAGCAGCAGCGACCGGGACAGCAACTATGGCTACACCTTC. This encodes CASSSDRDSNYGYTF.

V and J are TRBV7-9 and TRBJ1-4, with D possibly matching TRBD1 (5 bases). V was trimmed by 5 bases and J by 1 base, leaving 8 bases between them. Germline V gene sequence: CDR1 SEHNR, CDR2 FQNEAQ (reference sequence). CDR3 length equals 14 residues. CDR3 sequence (DNA): TGTGCCAGCAGCACCGACAGAACTAATGAAAAACTGTTTTTT. This sequence encodes CASSTDRTNEKLFF.

In DNA form, the CDR3 reads TGTGCCAGCAGCCAATCGGACTATAAAGAGACCCAGTACTTC. It specifies CASSQSDYKETQYF. This sequence joins TRBV5-4 and TRBJ2-5, with D possibly matching TRBD2 (6 bases). The CDR3 runs 14 residues. Trimming removed 4 bases from V and 3 bases from J, with 13 bases in between. Germline V CDR1 and CDR2: SGHNT, YYREEE (reference sequence).

This sequence joins TRBV5-1 and TRBJ2-7; TRBD1 is a possible D gene (7 bases). The CDR3 loop spans 13 amino acids. V was shortened by 3 bases and J by 7 bases, with 14 bases between the two germline ends. Germline assignment: CDR1 SGHRS and CDR2 YFSETQ. The CDR3 loop is CASSWDSAGEQYF. The CDR3 nucleotides read TGCGCCAGCAGCTGGGACAGTGCGGGGGAGCAGTACTTC.

This rearrangement joins TRBV19 to TRBJ2-2; 11 bases match TRBD2. Germline assignment: CDR1 LNHDA and CDR2 SQIVND (reference sequence). V shed 8 bases and J 0 bases; nucleotides not matched to a gene: 8. This CDR3 contains 17 residues. CDR3 protein: CASRLAGHTTNTGELFF. The DNA for the CDR3 is TGTGCCAGTCGACTAGCGGGACATACAACGAACACCGGGGAGCTGTTTTTT.

J is TRBJ1-1 and V is TRBV19; D uncertain. Between the trimmed V and J ends, which lost 7 bases and 1 base, there was a span of 10 bases. Germline V gene data show CDR1 as LNHDA and CDR2 as SQIVND (reference sequence). The CDR3 consists of 13 residues. The CDR3 protein is CASKKLGNTEAFF. The CDR3, as DNA: TGTGCCAGTAAGAAGTTGGGGAACACTGAAGCTTTCTTT. Complete variable domain (other parts from reference TRBV19 and TRBJ1-1): DGGITQSPKYLFRKEGQNVTLSCEQNLNHDAMYWYRQDPGQGLRLIYYSQIVNDFQKGDIAEGYSVSREKKESFPLTVTSAQKNPTAFYLCASKKLGNTEAFFGQGTRLTVV.

This rearrangement joins TRBV6-5 to TRBJ2-7; 9 bases line up with TRBD1. CDR3 length: 15 amino acids. V shed 5 bases and J 4 bases; nucleotides not matched to a gene: 9. CDR1 is MNHEY and CDR2 is SVGAGI in the germline V gene. In DNA, the CDR3 is TGTGCCAGCAGTCGCTCCGGGACAGGGCAATACGAGCAGTACTTC. It yields the protein CASSRSGTGQYEQYF.

The V gene is TRBV6-6, the J gene TRBJ2-2, with 11 nucleotides matching TRBD2. The germline V gene encodes CDR1 MNHNY and CDR2 SVGAGI (reference sequence). There are 15 residues in the CDR3. With V trimmed by 6 bases and J by 2 bases, 2 bases remained unmatched. CDR3 bases: TGTGCCAGCAGCGGGACTAGCGGAAACACCGGGGAGCTGTTTTTT. Protein product: CASSGTSGNTGELFF.

This clone was seen just once. CDR3 region: CASSSWRAKRAYNEQFF. As DNA, the CDR3 is TGTGCCAGCAGCTCTTGGAGGGCGAAACGGGCTTACAATGAGCAGTTCTTC. The V gene is TRBV5-4, the J gene TRBJ2-1; possibly TRBD2 for D (6 bases). The CDR3 totals 17 residues. Germline V lookup: CDR1 SGHNT, CDR2 YYREEE (reference sequence). The germline V and J ends were trimmed by 3 bases and 4 bases, with 20 bases remaining between them.

This sequence joins TRBV5-1 and TRBJ1-4, with D uncertain. V shed 5 bases and J shed 0 bases, with 5 bases lying between them. Germline V CDR1 and CDR2: SGHRS, YFSETQ. The CDR3 has 13 residues. CDR3 sequence reads: CASREATNEKLFF. In nucleotides, the CDR3 is TGCGCCAGCAGAGAGGCAACTAATGAAAAACTGTTTTTT.

The chain employs TRBV18 and TRBJ1-1, with unresolved D. CDR3 length: 15 amino acids. Trimming removed 4 bases from V and 2 bases from J, with 14 bases in between. Germline V gene sequence: CDR1 KGHSH, CDR2 LQKENI. The CDR3 bases are TGTGCCAGCTCACGGTCGGCCAGGATAAACACTGAAGCTTTCTTT. Translated: CASSRSARINTEAFF.

The rearrangement uses TRBV30 and TRBJ1-6, with 7 bases that match TRBD1. Germline CDR1 and CDR2: GTSNPN and SVGIG (reference sequence). V shed 4 bases and J 5 bases; nucleotides not matched to a gene: 8. The CDR3 contains 15 residues. CDR3 residues: CAWTRTGTDNSPLHF. CDR3 coding DNA: TGTGCCTGGACACGCACCGGGACAGATAATTCACCCCTCCACTTT.

The J gene is TRBJ2-5, the V gene TRBV5-1; D gene ambiguous. V was shortened by 5 bases and J by 2 bases, with 7 bases between the two germline ends. The CDR3 loop spans 12 amino acids. Germline CDR1 reads SGHRS; CDR2 reads YFSETQ. The CDR3 DNA follows: TGCGCCAGCAGTCCTGGGCAAGAGACCCAGTACTTC. Translating gives CASSPGQETQYF. Full variable domain (missing parts from reference TRBV5-1 and TRBJ2-5): KAGVTQTPRYLIKTRGQQVTLSCSPISGHRSVSWYQQTPGQGLQFLFEYFSETQRNKGNFPGRFSGRQFSNSRSEMNVSTLELGDSALYLCASSPGQETQYFGPGTRLLVL.

The J gene is TRBJ2-7, the V gene TRBV29-1; 7 bases line up with TRBD1. This CDR3 has 14 amino acids. V dropped 6 bases and J dropped 6; count of bases not matched to a gene: 14. Per germline, CDR1 SQVTM and CDR2 ANQGSEA. CDR3 sequence (DNA): TGCAGCGTGGACCTGGACAGGTGGAGGCGCGAGCAGTACTTC. Its protein product is CSVDLDRWRREQYF.